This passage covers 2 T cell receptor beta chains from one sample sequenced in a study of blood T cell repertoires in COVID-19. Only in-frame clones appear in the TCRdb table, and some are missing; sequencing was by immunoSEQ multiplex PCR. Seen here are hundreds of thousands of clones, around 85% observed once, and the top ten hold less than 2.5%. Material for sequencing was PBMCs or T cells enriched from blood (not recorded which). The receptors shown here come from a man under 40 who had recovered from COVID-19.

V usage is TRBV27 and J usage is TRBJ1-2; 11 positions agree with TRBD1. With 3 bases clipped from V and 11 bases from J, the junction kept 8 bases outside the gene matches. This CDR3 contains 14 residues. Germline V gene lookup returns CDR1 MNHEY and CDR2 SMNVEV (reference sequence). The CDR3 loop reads CASSFLADRGQYTF. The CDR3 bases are TGTGCCAGCAGTTTTTTGGCGGACAGGGGGCAATACACCTTC.

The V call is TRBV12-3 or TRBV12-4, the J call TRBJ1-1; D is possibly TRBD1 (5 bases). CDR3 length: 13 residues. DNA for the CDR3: TGTGCTGGGGGGGATAGGATGAACACTGAAGCTTTCTTT. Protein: CAGGDRMNTEAFF.